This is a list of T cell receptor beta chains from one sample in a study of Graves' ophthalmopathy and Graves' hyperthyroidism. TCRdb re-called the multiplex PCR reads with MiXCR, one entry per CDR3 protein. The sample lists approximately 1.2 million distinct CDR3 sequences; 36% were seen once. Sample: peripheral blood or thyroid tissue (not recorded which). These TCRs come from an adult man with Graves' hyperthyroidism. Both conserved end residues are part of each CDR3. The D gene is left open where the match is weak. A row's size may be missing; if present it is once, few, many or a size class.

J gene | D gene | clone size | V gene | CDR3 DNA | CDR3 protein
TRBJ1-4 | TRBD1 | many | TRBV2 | TGTGCCAGCAACAGGGGGGATGAAAAACTGTTTTTT | CASNRGDEKLFF
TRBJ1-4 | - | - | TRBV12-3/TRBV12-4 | TGTGCCAGCAGTTTAGATGGGGGCCGGGAAAAACTGTTTTTT | CASSLDGGREKLFF
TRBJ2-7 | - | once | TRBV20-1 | TGCAGTGCTAGAGGCTTCGACTCGATATACGAGCAGTACTTC | CSARGFDSIYEQYF
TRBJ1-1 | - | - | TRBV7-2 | TGTGCCTGGAACACGGACAGACAGAACACTGAAGCTTTCTTT | CAWNTDRQNTEAFF
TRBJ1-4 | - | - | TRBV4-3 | TGCGCCAGCAGCCAGGAAGGGAGGCAGGGGAGTGAAAAACTGTTTTTT | CASSQEGRQGSEKLFF
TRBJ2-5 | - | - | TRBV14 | TGTGCCAGCAGCAGGCAACTAGGACGCCAAGAGACCCAGTACTTC | CASSRQLGRQETQYF
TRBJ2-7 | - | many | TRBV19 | TGTGCCAGTAGTATAGTGCGGGGAGACGAGCAGTACTTC | CASSIVRGDEQYF
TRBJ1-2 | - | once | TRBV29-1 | TGCAGCGTTGTGGATGGCTACACCTTC | CSVVDGYTF
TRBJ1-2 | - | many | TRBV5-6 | TGTGCCAGCAGCGTGGGACACCTCTACACCTTC | CASSVGHLYTF
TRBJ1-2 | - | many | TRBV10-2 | TGCGCCAGCAGTGAGCCGGACAGTCAGAACTATGGCTACACCTTC | CASSEPDSQNYGYTF
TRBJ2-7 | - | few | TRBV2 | TGCGCCAGCGTCGGGACGGATAACTACGAGCAGTACTTC | CASVGTDNYEQYF
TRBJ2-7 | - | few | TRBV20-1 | TGCAGTGCTAGTCCCCGGGAAGGGGGCTACGAGCAGTACTTC | CSASPREGGYEQYF
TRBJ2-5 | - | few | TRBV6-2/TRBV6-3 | TGTGCCAGCAGTTACCTCTGGACCGGAGAGACCCAGTACTTC | CASSYLWTGETQYF
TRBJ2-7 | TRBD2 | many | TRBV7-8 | TGTGCCAGCAGCTTATCTACTCCGGGACTAGCGGGAGGGTCGTACGAGCAGTACTTC | CASSLSTPGLAGGSYEQYF
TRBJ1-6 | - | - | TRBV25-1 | TGTGCCGGCAGTCCCAGAGGGGGCTATAATTCACCCCTCCACTTT | CAGSPRGGYNSPLHF
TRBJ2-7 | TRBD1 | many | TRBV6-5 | TGTGCCACCGGACAGGGAAGAGAGCAGTACTTC | CATGQGREQYF
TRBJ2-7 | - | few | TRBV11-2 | TGTGCCAGCAGCTTACGCCGGGACCAACAGTACTTC | CASSLRRDQQYF
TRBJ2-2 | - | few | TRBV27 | TGTGCCAGCAGTTTGTGGAGTGACGGGGAGCTGTTTTTT | CASSLWSDGELFF
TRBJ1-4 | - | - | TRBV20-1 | TGCAGTGCTAGAGATCCCGCAAATGAAAAACTGTTTTTT | CSARDPANEKLFF
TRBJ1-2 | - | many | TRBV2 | TGTGCCAGCAATATGGGATTTTATGGCTACACCTTC | CASNMGFYGYTF
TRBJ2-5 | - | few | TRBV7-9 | TGTGCCAGCAGCTTGCCCGGGAATCTCGAGACCCAGTACTTC | CASSLPGNLETQYF
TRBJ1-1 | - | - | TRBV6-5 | TGTGCCAGCGGTGGGGCGGGCAGCTATTCCTACACTGAAGCTTTCTTT | CASGGAGSYSYTEAFF
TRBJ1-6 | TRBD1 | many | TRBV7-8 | TGCGCCAGCAGCCAGGGACAGGCACTGGGTTCACCCCTCCACTTT | CASSQGQALGSPLHF
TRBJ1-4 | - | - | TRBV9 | TGTGCCAGCAGCCCGGGGGCGGTTAATGAAAAACTGTTTTTT | CASSPGAVNEKLFF
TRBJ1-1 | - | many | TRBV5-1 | TGCGCCAGCAGCTTGGTCGGGACGTCGGACACTGAAGCTTTCTTT | CASSLVGTSDTEAFF
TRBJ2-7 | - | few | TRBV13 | TGTGCCAGCAGTACCGGGACACCGATAAGCGAGCAGTACTTC | CASSTGTPISEQYF
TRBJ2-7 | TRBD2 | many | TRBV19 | TGTGCCAGTAGTACGACTAGCGGGGGAGTCGAGCAGTACTTC | CASSTTSGGVEQYF
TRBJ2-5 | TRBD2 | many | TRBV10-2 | TGCGCCAGCAGCGCCGGGACTAGCGGGGGTACCTTTCTGGAGGAATTC | CASSAGTSGGTFLEEF
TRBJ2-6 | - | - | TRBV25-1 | TGTGCCAGCAATACTGGGGCTCGGGTCCTGACTTTC | CASNTGARVLTF
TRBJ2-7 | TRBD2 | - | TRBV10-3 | TGTGCCATCAGTGAGCGACAGACTAGCGGGTACTACGAGCAGTACTTC | CAISERQTSGYYEQYF
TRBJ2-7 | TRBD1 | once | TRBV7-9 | TGTGCCAGCAGCTCTTGGACAGGGGGCGCGTACGAGCAGTACTTC | CASSSWTGGAYEQYF
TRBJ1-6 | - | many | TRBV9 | TGTGCCAGCAGCGCGACGACAAGCCCACCCCTCCACTTT | CASSATTSPPLHF
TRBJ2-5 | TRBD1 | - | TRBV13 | TGTGCCAGCAGCCGGAGACAGGGGGGACGACAAGAGACCCAGTACTTC | CASSRRQGGRQETQYF
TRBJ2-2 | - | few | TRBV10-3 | TGTGCCATCAGTCGCACCATGGTCGGGGAGCTGTTTTTT | CAISRTMVGELFF
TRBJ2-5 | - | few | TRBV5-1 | TGCGCCAGCAGCCCCGGCGCTACGACGGAGCAAGAGACCCAGTACTTC | CASSPGATTEQETQYF
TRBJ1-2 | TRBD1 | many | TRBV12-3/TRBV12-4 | TGTGCCAGCAGCATGACAGGGGACTATGGCTACACCTTC | CASSMTGDYGYTF
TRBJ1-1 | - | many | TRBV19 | TGTGCCAGTAGTATAGCGGCCCTGAACACTGAAGCTTTCTTT | CASSIAALNTEAFF
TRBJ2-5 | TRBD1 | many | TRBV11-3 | TGTGCCAGCAGCTCTGGACAGGAAGAGACCCAGTACTTC | CASSSGQEETQYF
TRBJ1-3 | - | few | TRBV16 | TGTGCCAGCAGCCAATCCGGGGGATTTGGAAACACCATATATTTT | CASSQSGGFGNTIYF
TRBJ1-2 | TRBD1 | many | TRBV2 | TGTGCCAGCAGAGAAGACAGGGGTATAAGTGGCTACACCTTC | CASREDRGISGYTF
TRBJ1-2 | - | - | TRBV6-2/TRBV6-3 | TGTGCCAGCAGTTACTCGACCCGGGGGAATGGCTACACCTTC | CASSYSTRGNGYTF
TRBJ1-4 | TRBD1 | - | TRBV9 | TGTGCCAGCAGCCAGATAACAGGGGTTAGTGAAAAACTGTTTTTT | CASSQITGVSEKLFF
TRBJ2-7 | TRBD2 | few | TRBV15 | TGTGCCACCAGCAGAGGTAGCGGGCCCTACGAGCAGTACTTC | CATSRGSGPYEQYF
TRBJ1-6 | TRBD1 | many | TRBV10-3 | TGTGCCATCACTTCGGGACAGGCTAATTCACCCCTCCACTTT | CAITSGQANSPLHF
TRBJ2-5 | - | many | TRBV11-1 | TGTGCCAGCAGCTACGGACATCGGCAAGAGACCCAGTACTTC | CASSYGHRQETQYF
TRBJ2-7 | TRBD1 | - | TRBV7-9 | TGTGCCAGCAGCGTCACCGGGACAGCCAACTCCTACGAGCAGTACTTC | CASSVTGTANSYEQYF
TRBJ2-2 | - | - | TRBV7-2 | TGTGCCAGCAGCGCGAGGGGTGGCTACACCGGGGAGCTGTTTTTT | CASSARGGYTGELFF
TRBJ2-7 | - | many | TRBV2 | TGTGCCAGCAGCAGTTCATACGTAGCGTACGAGCAGTACTTC | CASSSSYVAYEQYF
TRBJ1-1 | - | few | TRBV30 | TGTGCGTCTACGAGGGATAACACTGAAGCTTTCTTT | CASTRDNTEAFF
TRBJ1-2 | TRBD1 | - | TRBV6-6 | TGTGCCAGCAGTTATGGGGCAGGGGGCCGGGAGGCCCATGGCTACACCTTC | CASSYGAGGREAHGYTF
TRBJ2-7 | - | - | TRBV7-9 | TGTGCCAGCAGCCCCGACCCTGCGTCCTACGAGCAGTACTTC | CASSPDPASYEQYF
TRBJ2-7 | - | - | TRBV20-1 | TGCAGTGCTAGCGGGGTTCCTGACATTTACGAGCAGTACTTC | CSASGVPDIYEQYF
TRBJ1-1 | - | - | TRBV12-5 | TGTGCTAGTGGTTTGTTCCTCTCGGGACGGGCCACTGAAGCTTTCTTT | CASGLFLSGRATEAFF
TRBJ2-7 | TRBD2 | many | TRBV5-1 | TGCGCCAGCAGCATCCCGACTAGCGGGGAAAGCTACGAGCAGTACTTC | CASSIPTSGESYEQYF
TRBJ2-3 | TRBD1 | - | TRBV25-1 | TGTGCCAGCAGTCAAACCCCCGGGACAGGCTGGAGAGGCGGTACGCAGTATTTT | CASSQTPGTGWRGGTQYF
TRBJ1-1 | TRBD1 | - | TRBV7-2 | TGTGCCAGCAGCTGGGGACAGGCTATCCCTGAAGCTTTCTTT | CASSWGQAIPEAFF
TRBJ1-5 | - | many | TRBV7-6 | TGTGCCAGCAGCTTAGCGCCGGGGGAGCCCCAGCATTTT | CASSLAPGEPQHF
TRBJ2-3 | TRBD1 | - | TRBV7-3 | TGTGCCAGCAGCCACCGACTTAATTCGCGACAGGGCGAAAGCACAGATACGCAGTATTTT | CASSHRLNSRQGESTDTQYF
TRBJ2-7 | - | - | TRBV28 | TGTGCCAGCAGACCATTACAGGTGATGATCTACGAGCAGTACTTC | CASRPLQVMIYEQYF